The rows below give T cell receptor beta chains drawn from one sample of a study of blood T cell repertoires in COVID-19. Sequenced by immunoSEQ multiplex PCR; TCRdb stores in-frame clones only, minus some. The sample gives about 300,000 clones, approximately 84% of which show up once; more than 1.1% is in the top ten. Sequencing used peripheral blood. The receptors shown here come from a human donor with COVID-19, enrolled during active disease. The donor label of this sample is uncertain. The CDR3 runs from the conserved cysteine through the conserved F or W. D genes are given only for firm matches. Not every row has a clone size; where given, it reads once, few, many or a size class.

D gene: NA
V gene: TRBV7-2
CDR3 length: 14
clone size: once
J gene: TRBJ1-2
CDR3 protein: CASSLGIGLYGYTF

D gene: NA
V gene: TRBV20-1
CDR3 length: 11
clone size: NA
J gene: TRBJ1-2
CDR3 protein: CSAPVNYGYTF

D gene: NA
V gene: TRBV14
CDR3 length: 17
clone size: NA
J gene: TRBJ1-1
CDR3 protein: CASSQEIMRNRNTEAFF

D gene: NA
V gene: TRBV6-6
CDR3 length: 13
clone size: NA
J gene: TRBJ2-7
CDR3 protein: CASSLGLGGEQYF

D gene: NA
V gene: TRBV19
CDR3 length: 13
clone size: NA
J gene: TRBJ1-4
CDR3 protein: CASSIMTNEKLFF

D gene: TRBD1
V gene: TRBV3-1/TRBV3-2
CDR3 length: 15
clone size: NA
J gene: TRBJ1-2
CDR3 protein: CASSQGQGPNYGYTF

D gene: TRBD2
V gene: TRBV19
CDR3 length: 14
clone size: NA
J gene: TRBJ2-3
CDR3 protein: CASRASGMGDTQYF

D gene: NA
V gene: TRBV30
CDR3 length: 13
clone size: NA
J gene: TRBJ2-7
CDR3 protein: CAWAVDSSYEQYF

D gene: NA
V gene: TRBV12-3/TRBV12-4
CDR3 length: 12
clone size: NA
J gene: TRBJ2-3
CDR3 protein: CASSRSTNTQYF

D gene: TRBD1
V gene: TRBV19
CDR3 length: 14
clone size: NA
J gene: TRBJ1-4
CDR3 protein: CASRRQGLNEKLFF

D gene: NA
V gene: TRBV7-2
CDR3 length: 13
clone size: NA
J gene: TRBJ1-5
CDR3 protein: CASSPEGNQPQHF

D gene: TRBD1
V gene: TRBV11-2
CDR3 length: 13
clone size: NA
J gene: TRBJ2-5
CDR3 protein: CASSSYGTGAQYF

D gene: NA
V gene: TRBV5-1
CDR3 length: 15
clone size: NA
J gene: TRBJ2-7
CDR3 protein: CASSLFSGTSYEQYF

D gene: NA
V gene: TRBV24-1
CDR3 length: 13
clone size: NA
J gene: TRBJ1-2
CDR3 protein: CATSLDKNYGYTF

D gene: TRBD2
V gene: TRBV9
CDR3 length: 15
clone size: NA
J gene: TRBJ2-1
CDR3 protein: CASSSQLAGVGEQFF

D gene: NA
V gene: TRBV6-6
CDR3 length: 14
clone size: few
J gene: TRBJ2-2
CDR3 protein: CASSPGTGTGELFF

D gene: TRBD1
V gene: TRBV11-2
CDR3 length: 14
clone size: NA
J gene: TRBJ1-6
CDR3 protein: CASASGTGVSPLHF

D gene: TRBD1
V gene: TRBV10-1
CDR3 length: 13
clone size: few
J gene: TRBJ1-2
CDR3 protein: CARRGQANYGYTF

D gene: NA
V gene: TRBV18
CDR3 length: 15
clone size: NA
J gene: TRBJ1-4
CDR3 protein: CASSQGTGPNEKLFF

D gene: TRBD1
V gene: TRBV3-1/TRBV3-2
CDR3 length: 15
clone size: once
J gene: TRBJ2-7
CDR3 protein: CASSQGGQGLYEQYF

D gene: TRBD2
V gene: TRBV18
CDR3 length: 15
clone size: many
J gene: TRBJ2-1
CDR3 protein: CASSPGVAGFDEQFF

D gene: TRBD2
V gene: TRBV19
CDR3 length: 16
clone size: NA
J gene: TRBJ2-1
CDR3 protein: CASSRVSGISYNEQFF

D gene: TRBD1
V gene: TRBV18
CDR3 length: 14
clone size: NA
J gene: TRBJ1-5
CDR3 protein: CASSPGQGDQPQHF

D gene: TRBD2
V gene: TRBV7-2
CDR3 length: 14
clone size: NA
J gene: TRBJ2-3
CDR3 protein: CASSPNAGGHTQYF

D gene: TRBD2
V gene: TRBV3-1/TRBV3-2
CDR3 length: 15
clone size: NA
J gene: TRBJ2-1
CDR3 protein: CASTNGLAGVNEQFF

D gene: NA
V gene: TRBV9
CDR3 length: 15
clone size: NA
J gene: TRBJ1-6
CDR3 protein: CASSATQVYNSPLHF

D gene: TRBD1
V gene: TRBV30
CDR3 length: 14
clone size: NA
J gene: TRBJ2-7
CDR3 protein: CAWTIAGGAYEQYF

D gene: TRBD1
V gene: TRBV27
CDR3 length: 13
clone size: NA
J gene: TRBJ1-1
CDR3 protein: CASSRQGVTEAFF

D gene: NA
V gene: TRBV3-1/TRBV3-2
CDR3 length: 16
clone size: NA
J gene: TRBJ2-3
CDR3 protein: CASSPKRLDPPDTQYF

D gene: NA
V gene: TRBV12-5
CDR3 length: 16
clone size: NA
J gene: TRBJ2-3
CDR3 protein: CASGLVLSGTTDTQYF

D gene: NA
V gene: TRBV10-3
CDR3 length: 14
clone size: NA
J gene: TRBJ1-2
CDR3 protein: CAISEHNPNYGYTF

D gene: NA
V gene: TRBV28
CDR3 length: 12
clone size: NA
J gene: TRBJ1-4
CDR3 protein: CASSLGREKLFF

D gene: TRBD1
V gene: TRBV28
CDR3 length: 16
clone size: NA
J gene: TRBJ1-2
CDR3 protein: CASRGTQGVWDYGYTF

D gene: NA
V gene: TRBV4-3
CDR3 length: 18
clone size: NA
J gene: TRBJ2-3
CDR3 protein: CASSQGPRGQARTDTQYF

D gene: NA
V gene: TRBV5-1
CDR3 length: 15
clone size: NA
J gene: TRBJ2-2
CDR3 protein: CASSLATGNTGELFF

D gene: NA
V gene: TRBV29-1
CDR3 length: 13
clone size: NA
J gene: TRBJ1-5
CDR3 protein: CSVETGRDQPQHF

D gene: TRBD2
V gene: TRBV28
CDR3 length: 16
clone size: NA
J gene: TRBJ2-7
CDR3 protein: CASSPVAGAGSYEQYF

D gene: NA
V gene: TRBV11-2
CDR3 length: 13
clone size: NA
J gene: TRBJ2-3
CDR3 protein: CASSLAGADTQYF

D gene: NA
V gene: TRBV2
CDR3 length: 13
clone size: few
J gene: TRBJ2-2
CDR3 protein: CASSWGLTGELFF